Following are 30 T cell receptor beta chains from one sample sequenced in a study of T cell responses to AZD1222 COVID-19 vaccine. Profiling relied on immunoSEQ multiplex PCR, and the TCRdb table lists in-frame clones only, not all of them. The sample lists about 110,000 clones, about nine tenths occurring once. This specimen consisted of peripheral blood, obtained 28 days after the second AZD1222 dose. Source of these receptors: an adult who received the AZD1222 COVID-19 vaccine.

The V call is TRBV28, the J call TRBJ1-5; 7 bases map to TRBD1. Germline values: CDR1 MDHEN, CDR2 SYDVKM. This CDR3 contains 16 residues. Trimming cost V 2 bases and J 1 base; bases outside gene matches: 5. CDR3 loop: CASSLSRDSSNQPQHF. As DNA, the CDR3 is TGTGCCAGCAGTTTAAGCCGGGACAGCAGCAATCAGCCCCAGCATTTT.

The chain employs TRBV7-6 and TRBJ2-3, with 10 nucleotides matching TRBD1. V lost 4 bases and J lost 6; bases outside the gene matches: 7. Looked up from germline, CDR1 is SGHVS and CDR2 is FNYEAQ. The length of the CDR3 is 15 residues. CDR3 region: CASSYRQGAGDTQYF. The CDR3 bases are TGTGCCAGCAGCTATAGACAGGGGGCCGGGGATACGCAGTATTTT.

J is TRBJ1-6 and V is TRBV7-8, with D possibly being TRBD1 (5 bases). Between the trimmed V and J ends, which lost 3 bases and 7 bases, there was a span of 13 bases. The CDR3 spans 15 residues. Germline-derived CDR1 and CDR2 are SGHVS and FQNEAQ. CDR3: CASSFRQTGNSPLHF. In nucleotides, the CDR3 is TGTGCCAGCAGCTTCCGACAGACGGGAAATTCACCCCTCCACTTT.

The chain couples TRBV6-6 to TRBJ2-7; 14 positions agree with TRBD2. Looked up from germline, CDR1 is MNHNY and CDR2 is SVGAGI (reference sequence). The ends lost 5 bases at V and 3 bases at J; junction bases unmatched: 15. The CDR3 runs to 19 residues. CDR3 region: CASSQTPWGLAGDNYEQYF. The CDR3 DNA is TGTGCCAGCAGTCAGACCCCCTGGGGACTAGCGGGGGACAACTACGAGCAGTACTTC.

CDR3 DNA: TGCAGCGTTGTTAGGCCTTCTATCTATGGCTACACCTTC. Translating it yields CSVVRPSIYGYTF. This chain joins TRBV29-1 and TRBJ1-2; D remains ambiguous. The CDR3 has 13 amino acids. Trimming removed 4 bases at V and 4 bases at J, with 13 bases between. Germline CDR1 reads SQVTM; CDR2 reads ANQGSEA.

The V and J genes are TRBV7-2 and TRBJ2-7; 12 bases fit TRBD2. Per germline, CDR1 SGHTA and CDR2 FQGNSA. After removal of 3 bases from V and 0 bases from J, the junction contained 6 bases not matched to a gene. The CDR3 has 17 residues. In DNA form, the CDR3 reads TGTGCCAGCAGCTTCTATAGGACTAGCGGGACCTCCTACGAGCAGTACTTC. It yields the protein CASSFYRTSGTSYEQYF.

This clone was detected a few times. The junction shows a germline mismatch at one end, possibly a read error. CDR3 nucleotide sequence: TGTGCCAGCAGTGACTCTTGGGGACAATACAATGAGCAGTTCTTC. It codes for CASSDSWGQYNEQFF. The chain carries TRBV6-5 and TRBJ2-1; the D gene is possibly TRBD1 (6 bases). This CDR3 is 15 amino acids long. Germline V gene data show CDR1 as MNHEY and CDR2 as SVGAGI.

The CDR3 sequence: CASSGQPQHF. The CDR3 DNA is TGTGCCAGCAGCGGACAGCCCCAGCATTTT. V usage is TRBV2 and J usage is TRBJ1-5; D remains ambiguous. V was cut by 6 bases and J by 7 bases, with 4 bases left in between. This CDR3 has 10 amino acids. CDR1 is SNHLY, CDR2 FYNNEI, per germline.

V is TRBV30 and J is TRBJ1-3; D not certain. The CDR3 covers 14 residues. Trimming pared 4 bases from V and 0 bases from J, leaving 10 bases between. CDR1 is GTSNPN and CDR2 is SVGIG in the germline V gene (reference sequence). The CDR3 bases are TGTGCCTGGAATATGGGGAGCTCTGGAAACACCATATATTTT. Translating it yields CAWNMGSSGNTIYF.

DNA for the CDR3: TGTGCCAGCAGCCCAACAGAGTTCAACGAGCAGTACTTC. It encodes CASSPTEFNEQYF. The rearrangement joins TRBV6-2 or TRBV6-3 to TRBJ2-7; D is ambiguous. V was cut by 6 bases and J by 5 bases, with 14 bases left in between. Germline V gene data show CDR1 as MNHEY and CDR2 as SVGEGT. The CDR3 loop spans 13 amino acids.

This chain connects TRBV19 to TRBJ2-1, with 9 nucleotides matching TRBD1. In germline, CDR1 is LNHDA, CDR2 SQIVND (reference sequence). V lost 5 bases and J lost 6; bases outside the gene matches: 8. CDR3 length equals 15 residues. CDR3 region: CASSLTGGAGNEQFF. DNA of the CDR3: TGTGCCAGTAGTCTAACAGGGGGCGCGGGCAATGAGCAGTTCTTC.

The rearrangement links TRBV18 to TRBJ1-4, with no clear D. Trimming removed 3 bases from V and 0 bases from J, with 8 bases in between. Germline CDR1 KGHSH, CDR2 LQKENI. The CDR3 is made up of 15 amino acids. CDR3 amino acids: CASSPNPTTNEKLFF. The CDR3 DNA reads as TGTGCCAGCTCACCCAACCCCACAACTAATGAAAAACTGTTTTTT.

This chain joins TRBV4-1 and TRBJ1-1; TRBD1 might be the D (5 bases). V was pared by 4 bases and J by 2 bases, with 17 bases between. There are 16 residues in the CDR3. Germline V gives CDR1 MGHRA, CDR2 YSYEKL. CDR3: CASSPNEATVNTEAFF. The CDR3, as DNA: TGCGCCAGCAGCCCGAACGAGGCGACAGTAAACACTGAAGCTTTCTTT.

The chain employs TRBV7-3 and TRBJ2-2; 8 nucleotides match TRBD1. With 6 bases clipped from V and 4 bases from J, the junction kept 7 bases outside the gene matches. This CDR3 region has 15 residues. Germline V lookup: CDR1 SGHTA, CDR2 FQGTGA. DNA of the CDR3: TGTGCCAGCAGGGAACAGGGGGGCGCCACCGGGGAGCTGTTTTTT. As protein: CASREQGGATGELFF.

V and J are TRBV14 and TRBJ2-1; D gene uncertain. V lost 0 bases and J 11 bases, leaving 14 bases between the germline ends. The CDR3 contains 14 residues. In germline, CDR1 is SGHDN, CDR2 FVKESK. CDR3 coding DNA: TGTGCCAGCAGCCAAGATACCCGAGCGATTCAGCAGTTCTTC. Translation gives CASSQDTRAIQQFF. The full variable domain, rest sourced from reference TRBV14 and TRBJ2-1, is EAGVTQFPSHSVIEKGQTVTLRCDPISGHDNLYWYRRVMGKEIKFLLHFVKESKQDESGMPNNRFLAERTGGTYSTLKVQPAELEDSGVYFCASSQDTRAIQQFFGPGTRLTVL.

The chain carries TRBV7-9 and TRBJ2-7; D possibly corresponds to TRBD1 (5 bases). Trimming took off 2 bases at V and 3 bases at J, with 14 bases between the two ends. The germline V gene has CDR1 SEHNR and CDR2 FQNEAQ (reference sequence). The CDR3 length is 15 residues. CDR3 bases: TGTGCCAGCAGCTTAAGCCAAAAAGGGGTCTACGAGCAGTACTTC. Residues: CASSLSQKGVYEQYF.

The rearrangement uses TRBV7-2 and TRBJ2-1, with a tentative D call TRBD2 (5 bases). Trimming pared 3 bases from V and 7 bases from J, leaving 10 bases between. This CDR3 has 13 amino acids. From germline, CDR1 is SGHTA and CDR2 FQGNSA. CDR3: CASSFDYQNEQFF. DNA for the CDR3: TGTGCCAGCAGCTTTGACTACCAGAATGAGCAGTTCTTC. Supplemented by reference TRBV7-2 and TRBJ2-1, the full variable domain reads GAGVSQSPSNKVTEKGKDVELRCDPISGHTALYWYRQSLGQGLEFLIYFQGNSAPDKSGLPSDRFSAERTGGSVSTLTIQRTQQEDSAVYLCASSFDYQNEQFFGPGTRLTVL.

The V and J genes are TRBV7-9 and TRBJ1-2; 8 nucleotides match TRBD1. Looked up from germline, CDR1 is SEHNR and CDR2 is FQNEAQ (reference sequence). The trim removed 7 bases at V and 11 bases at J, leaving 12 bases unmatched. The CDR3 is 13 residues long. The CDR3 DNA is TGTGCCAGCAACCCACAGGGGGGAGATAAATACACCTTC. Translated, it gives CASNPQGGDKYTF.

V is TRBV12-1 and J is TRBJ2-5; the table's D call, TRBD2, has no DNA check behind it. TRBV12-1 is reported as a pseudogene. The CDR3 extends over 19 amino acids. CDR3 coding DNA: TGTGCCAGCAGCTTTGTGGTCCGTCTAGCGGGGGGCCCTCAAGAGACCCAGTACTTC. It translates to CASSFVVRLAGGPQETQYF.

The chain combines TRBV4-1 with TRBJ2-3; D is unresolved. The V and J ends lost 1 base and 3 bases respectively, with 5 bases between them. There are 13 residues in the CDR3. CDR1 and CDR2 (germline): MGHRA, YSYEKL. CDR3 coding DNA: TGCGCCAGCAGCCAAGTACCAACAGATACGCAGTATTTT. Its protein product is CASSQVPTDTQYF.

In regard to this clone: The same CDR3 arises from other DNA sequences in this sample as well. This chain joins TRBV5-1 and TRBJ2-7, with D uncertain. Trimming removed 0 bases at V and 3 bases at J, with 7 bases between. The CDR3 extends over 13 amino acids. Germline values: CDR1 SGHRS, CDR2 YFSETQ. DNA of the CDR3: TGCGCCAGCAGCTTGGCACAAGACTACGAGCAGTACTTC. Encoded protein: CASSLAQDYEQYF.

The chain is built from TRBV20-1 and TRBJ2-2, with unresolved D. Germline CDR1 reads DFQATT; CDR2 reads SNEGSKA (reference sequence). Trimming took 1 base from V and 9 from J, leaving 6 bases between them. This CDR3 has 11 amino acids. The CDR3 protein is CSARAGRELFF. The CDR3 DNA reads TGCAGTGCTAGAGCGGGTCGGGAGCTGTTTTTT.

V and J are TRBV27 and TRBJ2-7; 10 nucleotides line up with TRBD2. Germline V gene sequence: CDR1 MNHEY, CDR2 SMNVEV (reference sequence). The V and J ends lost 5 bases and 5 bases, in that order; junction bases with no gene match: 12. The CDR3 spans 16 residues. The CDR3 bases are TGTGCCAGCAGTCATAATGGACTAGCGGTCCCCCACGAGCAGTACTTC. Translating it yields CASSHNGLAVPHEQYF.

This rearrangement joins TRBV10-3 to TRBJ2-7; D call uncertain. The germline V gene encodes CDR1 ENHRY and CDR2 SYGVKD. Trimming took 0 bases from V and 7 from J, leaving 4 bases between them. The CDR3 has 11 amino acids. The CDR3 nucleotides read TGTGCCATCAGTGAGTCGGGGGAGCAGTACTTC. The encoded protein is CAISESGEQYF.

This rearrangement joins TRBV3-1 (or the pseudogene TRBV3-2) to TRBJ1-6, with 11 bases fitting TRBD1. The CDR3 has 17 residues. J lost 4 bases, V lost 4 bases, and 6 bases had no gene match. The germline V gene encodes CDR1 LGHDT and CDR2 YNNKEL (reference sequence). The CDR3 here is CASSRPGTGGYNSPLHF. The CDR3 coding sequence is TGTGCCAGCAGCCGTCCCGGGACAGGGGGTTATAATTCACCCCTCCACTTT.

The chain couples TRBV7-9 to TRBJ1-5, with TRBD1 matching over 8 bases. Germline trimming cut 6 bases from V and 6 bases from J; bases unmatched to any gene: 7. This CDR3 has 14 amino acids. The germline gives CDR1 SEHNR, CDR2 FQNEAQ (reference sequence). DNA of the CDR3: TGTGCCAGCAGTCCAGGACAGGGAACTCAGCCCCAGCATTTT. It encodes CASSPGQGTQPQHF.

The chain combines TRBV6-5 with TRBJ2-5; no clear D gene. Germline-derived CDR1 and CDR2 are MNHEY and SVGAGI. Trimming cost V 2 bases and J 5 bases, with 9 bases left between them. This CDR3 has 13 residues. The CDR3: CASSYEGYETQYF. In DNA form, the CDR3 reads TGTGCCAGCAGTTACGAAGGGTATGAGACCCAGTACTTC.

The chain combines TRBV4-1 with TRBJ1-2, with D maybe TRBD1 (5 bases). V was pared by 1 base and J by 7 bases, with 16 bases between. Germline V CDR1 and CDR2: MGHRA, YSYEKL. The CDR3 has 15 residues. CDR3 DNA: TGCGCCAGCAGCCAAGGGGCAGGGAGAAGGCTTGGCTACACCTTC. Its translation: CASSQGAGRRLGYTF.

This sequence joins TRBV7-3 and TRBJ1-1; D ambiguous. V lost 4 bases and J 0 bases, leaving 12 bases between the germline ends. The CDR3 extends over 15 amino acids. CDR1 is SGHTA, CDR2 FQGTGA, per germline. CDR3 loop: CASSSGGRMNTEAFF. CDR3 DNA: TGTGCCAGCAGCTCGGGCGGACGGATGAACACTGAAGCTTTCTTT. Full variable domain (rest looked up from reference TRBV7-3 and TRBJ1-1): GAGVSQTPSNKVTEKGKYVELRCDPISGHTALYWYRQSLGQGPEFLIYFQGTGAADDSGLPNDRFFAVRPEGSVSTLKIQRTERGDSAVYLCASSSGGRMNTEAFFGQGTRLTVV.

V gene TRBV25-1 combines with J gene TRBJ2-5, with 10 bases aligning to TRBD2. V shed 5 bases and J 5 bases; nucleotides not matched to a gene: 11. Germline lookup yields CDR1 MGHDK and CDR2 SYGVNS. The CDR3 has 16 residues. The CDR3 DNA is TGTGCCAGCAGTAAATCTAGCGGGGGTCCCGTGGAGACCCAGTACTTC. Translation: CASSKSSGGPVETQYF.